This T cell receptor beta chain was identified during a study of cytomegalovirus exposure and HLA in healthy donors. Study observations and caveats: Some highly shared sequence variants likely arose as a pipeline artifact.

This CDR3 region has 13 residues. Trimming shortened V by 4 bases and J by 5 bases, and 12 bases separated the two germline ends. Germline CDR1 is SGHRS and CDR2 is YFSETQ. The PCR contained 60 Vbeta and 13 Jbeta primers. The data were produced by immunoSEQ multiplex PCR, yet TCRdb's version contains in-frame clones alone and is incomplete. Of over 150,000 clones listed, about 75% are singletons. As for this clone: The antigen remains undetermined.

The source is a woman in her fifties or sixties in good health and CMV-seropositive. The chain has TRBV5-1 and TRBJ2-5; the D gene is possibly TRBD1 (5 bases). Material: PBMCs. The CDR3 here is CASSGQGVETQYF. The CDR3 DNA follows: TGCGCCAGCAGCGGGCAAGGGGTGGAGACCCAGTACTTC. Full variable domain (outside the CDR3, taken from reference TRBV5-1 and TRBJ2-5): KAGVTQTPRYLIKTRGQQVTLSCSPISGHRSVSWYQQTPGQGLQFLFEYFSETQRNKGNFPGRFSGRQFSNSRSEMNVSTLELGDSALYLCASSGQGVETQYFGPGTRLLVL.